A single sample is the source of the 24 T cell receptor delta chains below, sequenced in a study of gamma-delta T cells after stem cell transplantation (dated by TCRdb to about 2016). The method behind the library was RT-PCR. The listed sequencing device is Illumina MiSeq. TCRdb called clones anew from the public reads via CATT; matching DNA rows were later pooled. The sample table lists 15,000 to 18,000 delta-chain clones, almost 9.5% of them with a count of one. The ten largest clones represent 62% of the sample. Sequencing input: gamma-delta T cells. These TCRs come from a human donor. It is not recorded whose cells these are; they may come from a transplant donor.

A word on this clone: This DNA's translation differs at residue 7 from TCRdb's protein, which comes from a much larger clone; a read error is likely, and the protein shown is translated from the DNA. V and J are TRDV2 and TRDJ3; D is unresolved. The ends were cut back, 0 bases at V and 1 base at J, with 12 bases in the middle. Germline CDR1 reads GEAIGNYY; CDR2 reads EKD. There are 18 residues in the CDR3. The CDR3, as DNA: TGTGCCTGTGACACCGCCGCGCAAACTTCCTGGGACACCCGACAGATGTTTTTC. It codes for CACDTAAQTSWDTRQMFF.

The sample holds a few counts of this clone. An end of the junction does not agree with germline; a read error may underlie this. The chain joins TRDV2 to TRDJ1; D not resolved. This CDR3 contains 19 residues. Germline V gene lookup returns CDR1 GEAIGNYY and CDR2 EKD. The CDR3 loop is CACDTVTFSSPLTTDNLIF. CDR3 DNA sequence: TGTGCCTGTGACACCGTCACGTTCTCGTCCCCGTTGACCACCGATAACCTCATCTTT.

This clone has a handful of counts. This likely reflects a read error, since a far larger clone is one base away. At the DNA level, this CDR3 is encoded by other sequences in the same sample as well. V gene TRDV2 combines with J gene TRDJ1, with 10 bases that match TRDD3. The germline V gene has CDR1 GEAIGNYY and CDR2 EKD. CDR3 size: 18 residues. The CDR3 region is CACDTVKGGYGRTDKLIF. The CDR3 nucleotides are TGCGCCTGTGACACCGTAAAGGGGGGATACGGGCGGACCGATAAACTCATCTTT.

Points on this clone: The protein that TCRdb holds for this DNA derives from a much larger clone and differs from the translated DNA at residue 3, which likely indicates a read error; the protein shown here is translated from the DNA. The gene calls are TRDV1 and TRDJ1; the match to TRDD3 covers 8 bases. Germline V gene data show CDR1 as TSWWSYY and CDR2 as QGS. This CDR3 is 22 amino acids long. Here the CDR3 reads CAIGEGVPIRGIREKNTDKLIF. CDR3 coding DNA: TGTGCTATTGGGGAGGGGGTTCCTATTCGAGGGATACGCGAGAAAAACACCGATAAACTCATCTTT.

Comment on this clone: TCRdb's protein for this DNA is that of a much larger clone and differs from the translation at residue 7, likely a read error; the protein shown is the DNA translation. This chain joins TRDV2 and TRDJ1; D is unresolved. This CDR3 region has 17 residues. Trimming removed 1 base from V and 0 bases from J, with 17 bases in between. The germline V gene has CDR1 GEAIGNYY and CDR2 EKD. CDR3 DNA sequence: TGTGCCTGTGACACAGGCGCGGAGCTGGCCTACACCGATAAACTCATCTTT. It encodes CACDTGAELAYTDKLIF.

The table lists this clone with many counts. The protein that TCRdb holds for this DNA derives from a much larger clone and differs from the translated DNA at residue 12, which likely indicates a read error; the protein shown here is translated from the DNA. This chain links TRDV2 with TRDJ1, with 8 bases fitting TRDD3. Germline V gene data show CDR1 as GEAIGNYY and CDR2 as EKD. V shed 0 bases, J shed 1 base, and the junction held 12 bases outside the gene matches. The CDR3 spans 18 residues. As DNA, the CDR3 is TGTGCCTGTGACACCGTTTCCCCGGTACTGGGGGGCACCGATAAACTCATCTTT. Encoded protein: CACDTVSPVLGGTDKLIF.

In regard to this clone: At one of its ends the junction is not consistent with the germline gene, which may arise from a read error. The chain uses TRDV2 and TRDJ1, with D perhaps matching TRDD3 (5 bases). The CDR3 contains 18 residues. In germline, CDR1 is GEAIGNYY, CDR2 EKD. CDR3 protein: CACDPLQIGVYPTDQLIF. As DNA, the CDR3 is TGTGCCTGTGACCCTCTTCAGATTGGGGTCTATCCCACCGACCAACTCATTTTT.

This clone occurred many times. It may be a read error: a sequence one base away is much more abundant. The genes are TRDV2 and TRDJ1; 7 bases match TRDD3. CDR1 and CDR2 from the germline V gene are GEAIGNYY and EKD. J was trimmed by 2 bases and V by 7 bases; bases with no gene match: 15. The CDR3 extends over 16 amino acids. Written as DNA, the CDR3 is TGTGCCTGCGACGGAATGGGGGAAACAGCGACCGATAAACTCATCTTT. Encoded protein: CACDGMGETATDKLIF.

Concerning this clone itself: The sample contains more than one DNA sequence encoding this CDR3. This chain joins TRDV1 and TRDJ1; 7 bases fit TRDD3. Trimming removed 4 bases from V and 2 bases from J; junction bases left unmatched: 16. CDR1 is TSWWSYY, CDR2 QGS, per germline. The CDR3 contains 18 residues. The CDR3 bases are TGTGCTCTTGGGGCTAAGCTTCCACGCTGGGGGCTGACCGATAAACTCATCTTT. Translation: CALGAKLPRWGLTDKLIF.

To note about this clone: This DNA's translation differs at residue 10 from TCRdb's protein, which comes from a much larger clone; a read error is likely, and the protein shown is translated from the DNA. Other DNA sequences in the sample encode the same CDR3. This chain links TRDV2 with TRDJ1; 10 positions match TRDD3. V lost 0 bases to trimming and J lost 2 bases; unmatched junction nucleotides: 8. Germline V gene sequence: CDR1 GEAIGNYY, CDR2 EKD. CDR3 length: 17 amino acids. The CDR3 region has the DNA TGTGCCTGTGACACCTTACTGGGGGATGCGCAAACCGATAAACTCATCTTT. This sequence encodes CACDTLLGDAQTDKLIF.

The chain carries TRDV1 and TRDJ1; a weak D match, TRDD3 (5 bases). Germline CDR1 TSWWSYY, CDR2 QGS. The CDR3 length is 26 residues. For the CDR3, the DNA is TGTGCGATTGGGGAACTAGAGGTCCCCTCCTCCACAAGAGAGCCGGTCGAACGGGGGGCCACCGATAAACTCATCTTT. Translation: CAIGELEVPSSTREPVERGATDKLIF.

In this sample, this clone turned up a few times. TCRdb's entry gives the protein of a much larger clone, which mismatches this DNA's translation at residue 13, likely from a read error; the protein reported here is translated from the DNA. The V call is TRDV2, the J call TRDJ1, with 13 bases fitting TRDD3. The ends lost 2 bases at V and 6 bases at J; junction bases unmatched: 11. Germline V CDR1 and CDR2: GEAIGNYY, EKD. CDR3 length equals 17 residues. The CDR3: CACDRLLGDTRAYKLIF. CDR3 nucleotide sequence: TGTGCCTGTGACAGACTACTGGGGGATACGCGGGCCTATAAACTCATCTTT.

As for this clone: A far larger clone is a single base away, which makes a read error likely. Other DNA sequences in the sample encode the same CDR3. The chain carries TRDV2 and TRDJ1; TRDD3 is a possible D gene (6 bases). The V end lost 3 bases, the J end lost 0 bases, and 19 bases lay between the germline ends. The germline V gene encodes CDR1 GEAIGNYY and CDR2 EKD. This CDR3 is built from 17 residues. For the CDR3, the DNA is TGTGCCTGTGACTTACTGGGAGAGGAGACCTACACCGATAAACTCATCTTT. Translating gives CACDLLGEETYTDKLIF.

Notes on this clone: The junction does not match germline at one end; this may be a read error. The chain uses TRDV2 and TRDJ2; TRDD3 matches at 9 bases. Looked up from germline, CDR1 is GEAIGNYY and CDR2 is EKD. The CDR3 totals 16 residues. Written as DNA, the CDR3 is TGTGCCTGTGACACCGGCGGCGGGGATACGACAGCAAAACTCTTCTTT. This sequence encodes CACDTGGGDTTAKLFF.

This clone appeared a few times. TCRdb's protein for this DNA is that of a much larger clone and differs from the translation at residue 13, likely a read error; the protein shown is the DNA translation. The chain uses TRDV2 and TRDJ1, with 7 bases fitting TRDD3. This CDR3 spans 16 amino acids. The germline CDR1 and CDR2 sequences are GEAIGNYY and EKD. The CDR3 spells CACDVMGETATDRLIF. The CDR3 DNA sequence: TGTGCCTGCGACGTAATGGGGGAAACAGCGACCGATAGACTCATCTTT.

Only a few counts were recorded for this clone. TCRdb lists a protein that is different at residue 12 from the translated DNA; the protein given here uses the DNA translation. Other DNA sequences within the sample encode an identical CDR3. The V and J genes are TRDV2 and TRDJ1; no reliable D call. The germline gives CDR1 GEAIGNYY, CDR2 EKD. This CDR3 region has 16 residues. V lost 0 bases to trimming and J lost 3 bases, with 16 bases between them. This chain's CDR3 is CACDTVQSPNADKLIF. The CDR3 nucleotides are TGTGCCTGTGACACCGTCCAAAGCCCCAACGCCGATAAACTCATCTTT.

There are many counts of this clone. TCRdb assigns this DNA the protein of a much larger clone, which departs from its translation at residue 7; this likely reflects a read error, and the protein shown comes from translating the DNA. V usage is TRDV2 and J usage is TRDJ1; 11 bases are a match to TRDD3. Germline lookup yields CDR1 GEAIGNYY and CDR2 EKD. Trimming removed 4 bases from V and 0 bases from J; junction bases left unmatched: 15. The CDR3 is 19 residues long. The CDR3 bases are TGTGCCTGTGAACCTGTAATGGGGGATACGCGGAGGTACACCGATAAACTCATCTTT. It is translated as CACEPVMGDTRRYTDKLIF.

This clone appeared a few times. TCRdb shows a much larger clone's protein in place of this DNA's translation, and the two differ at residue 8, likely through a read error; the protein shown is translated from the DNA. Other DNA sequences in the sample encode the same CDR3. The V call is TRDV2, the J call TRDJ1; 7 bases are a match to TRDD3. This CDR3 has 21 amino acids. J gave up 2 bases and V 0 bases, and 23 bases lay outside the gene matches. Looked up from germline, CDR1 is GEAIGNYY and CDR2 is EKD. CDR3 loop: CACDTVRFTGELSGETDKLIF. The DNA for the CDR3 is TGTGCCTGTGACACCGTCCGTTTCACTGGGGAACTCTCTGGGGAGACCGATAAACTCATCTTT.

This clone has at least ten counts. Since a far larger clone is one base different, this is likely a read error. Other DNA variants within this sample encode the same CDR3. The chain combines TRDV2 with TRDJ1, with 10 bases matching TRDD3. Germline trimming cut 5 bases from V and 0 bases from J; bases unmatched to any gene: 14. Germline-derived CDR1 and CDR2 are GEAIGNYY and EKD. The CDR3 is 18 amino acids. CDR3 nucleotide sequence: TGTGCCTGTGTCCCTCTCCTGGGGGATAAGGAGGACACCGATAAACTCATCTTT. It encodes CACVPLLGDKEDTDKLIF.

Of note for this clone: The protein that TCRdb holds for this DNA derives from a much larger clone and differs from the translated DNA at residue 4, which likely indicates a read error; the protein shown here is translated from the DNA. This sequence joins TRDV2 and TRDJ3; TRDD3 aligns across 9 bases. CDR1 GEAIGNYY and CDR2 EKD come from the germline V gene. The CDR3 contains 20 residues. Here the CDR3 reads CACGTGTGGGSSWDTRQMFF. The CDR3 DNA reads TGTGCCTGTGGCACCGGAACTGGGGGAGGAAGCTCCTGGGACACCCGACAGATGTTTTTC.

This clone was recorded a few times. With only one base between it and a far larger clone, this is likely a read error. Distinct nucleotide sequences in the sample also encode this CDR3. The CDR3 here is CALGATRRMGDMYTDKLIF. Written as DNA, the CDR3 is TGTGCCCTTGGGGCCACCCGCCGAATGGGGGATATGTACACCGATAAACTCATCTTT. This chain joins TRDV1 and TRDJ1; TRDD3 aligns across 9 bases. CDR3 length: 19 residues. Germline V gene data show CDR1 as TSWWSYY and CDR2 as QGS.

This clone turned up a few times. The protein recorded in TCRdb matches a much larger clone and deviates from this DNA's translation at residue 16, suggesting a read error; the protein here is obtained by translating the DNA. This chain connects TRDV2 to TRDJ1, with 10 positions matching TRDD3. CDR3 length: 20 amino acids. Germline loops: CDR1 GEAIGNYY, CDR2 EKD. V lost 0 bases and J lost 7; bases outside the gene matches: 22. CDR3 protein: CACDTVYQLVGDTTGVKLIF. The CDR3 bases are TGTGCCTGTGACACCGTTTACCAACTCGTGGGGGATACAACGGGCGTTAAACTCATCTTT.

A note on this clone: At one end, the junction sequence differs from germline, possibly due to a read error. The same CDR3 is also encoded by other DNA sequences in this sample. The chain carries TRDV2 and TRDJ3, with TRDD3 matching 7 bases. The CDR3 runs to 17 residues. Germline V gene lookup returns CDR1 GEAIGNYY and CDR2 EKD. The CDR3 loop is CACDTAGGLWDTRQMFF. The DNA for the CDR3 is TGTGCCTGTGACACTGCCGGGGGATTGTGGGACACCCGACAGATGTTCTTC.

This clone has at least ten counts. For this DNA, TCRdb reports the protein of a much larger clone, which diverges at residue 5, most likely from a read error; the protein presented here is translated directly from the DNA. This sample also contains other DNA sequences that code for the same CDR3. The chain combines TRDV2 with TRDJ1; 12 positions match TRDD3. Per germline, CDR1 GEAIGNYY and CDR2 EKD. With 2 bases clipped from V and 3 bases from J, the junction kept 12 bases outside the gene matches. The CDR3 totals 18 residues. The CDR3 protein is CACDMRSGGYAGADKLIF. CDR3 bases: TGTGCCTGTGACATGAGATCTGGGGGATACGCGGGGGCCGATAAACTCATCTTT.